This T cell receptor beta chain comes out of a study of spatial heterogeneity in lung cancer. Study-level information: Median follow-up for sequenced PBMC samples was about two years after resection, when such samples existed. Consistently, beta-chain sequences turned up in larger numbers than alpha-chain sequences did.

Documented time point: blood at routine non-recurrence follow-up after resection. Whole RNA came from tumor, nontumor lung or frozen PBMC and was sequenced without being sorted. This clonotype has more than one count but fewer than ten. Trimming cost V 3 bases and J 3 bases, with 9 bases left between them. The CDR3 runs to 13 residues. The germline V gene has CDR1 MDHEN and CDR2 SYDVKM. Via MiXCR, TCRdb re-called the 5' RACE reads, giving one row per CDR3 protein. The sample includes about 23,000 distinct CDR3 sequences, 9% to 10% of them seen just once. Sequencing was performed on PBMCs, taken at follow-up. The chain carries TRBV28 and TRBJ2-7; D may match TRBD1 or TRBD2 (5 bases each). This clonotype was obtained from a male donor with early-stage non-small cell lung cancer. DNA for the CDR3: TGTGCCAGCAGTTTCCGGGACGGCTACGAGCAGTACTTC. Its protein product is CASSFRDGYEQYF.